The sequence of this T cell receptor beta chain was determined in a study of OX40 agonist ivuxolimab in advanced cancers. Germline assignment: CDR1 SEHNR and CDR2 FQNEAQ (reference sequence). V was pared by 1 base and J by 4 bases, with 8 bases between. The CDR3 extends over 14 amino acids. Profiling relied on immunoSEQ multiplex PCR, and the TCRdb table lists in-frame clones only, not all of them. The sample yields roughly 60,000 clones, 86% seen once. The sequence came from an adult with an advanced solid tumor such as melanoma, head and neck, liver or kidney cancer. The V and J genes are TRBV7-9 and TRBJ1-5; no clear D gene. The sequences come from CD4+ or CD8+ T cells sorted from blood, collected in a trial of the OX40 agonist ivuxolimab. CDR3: CASSLVNSNQPQHF. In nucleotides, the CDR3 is TGTGCCAGCAGCTTAGTAAACAGTAATCAGCCCCAGCATTTT.